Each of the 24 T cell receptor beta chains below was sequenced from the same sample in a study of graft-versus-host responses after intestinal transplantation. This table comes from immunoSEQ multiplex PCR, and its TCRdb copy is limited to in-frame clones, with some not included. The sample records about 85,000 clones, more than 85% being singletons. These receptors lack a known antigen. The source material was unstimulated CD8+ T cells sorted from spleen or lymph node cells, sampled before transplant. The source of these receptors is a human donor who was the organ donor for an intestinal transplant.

The CDR3 region is CASSVTLPGPGTEAFF. Written as DNA, the CDR3 is TGTGCCAGCAGTGTAACACTTCCGGGCCCTGGCACTGAAGCTTTCTTT. The V call is TRBV25-1, the J call TRBJ1-1; no firm D call. This CDR3 has 16 residues. V was trimmed by 4 bases and J by 4 bases, leaving 19 bases between them. CDR1 MGHDK and CDR2 SYGVNS come from the germline V gene.

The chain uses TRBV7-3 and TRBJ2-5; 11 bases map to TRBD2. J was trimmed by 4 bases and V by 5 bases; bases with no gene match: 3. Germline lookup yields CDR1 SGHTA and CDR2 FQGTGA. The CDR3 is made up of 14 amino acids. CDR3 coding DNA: TGTGCCAGCAGCACTCTAGCGGGGGGAGAGACCCAGTACTTC. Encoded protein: CASSTLAGGETQYF. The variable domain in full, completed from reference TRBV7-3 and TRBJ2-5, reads GAGVSQTPSNKVTEKGKYVELRCDPISGHTALYWYRQSLGQGPEFLIYFQGTGAADDSGLPNDRFFAVRPEGSVSTLKIQRTERGDSAVYLCASSTLAGGETQYFGPGTRLLVL.

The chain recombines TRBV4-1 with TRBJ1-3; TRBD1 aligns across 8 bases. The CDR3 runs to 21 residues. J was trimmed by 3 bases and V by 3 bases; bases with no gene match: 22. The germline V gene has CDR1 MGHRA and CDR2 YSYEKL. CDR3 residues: CASSQDRVQNGDRLYGNTIYF. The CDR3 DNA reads TGCGCCAGCAGCCAGGACAGGGTCCAGAATGGGGACAGGCTTTATGGAAACACCATATATTTT.

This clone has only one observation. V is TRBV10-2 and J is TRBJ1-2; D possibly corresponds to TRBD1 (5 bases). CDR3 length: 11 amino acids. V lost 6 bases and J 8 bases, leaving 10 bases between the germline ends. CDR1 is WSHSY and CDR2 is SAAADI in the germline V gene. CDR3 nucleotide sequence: TGCGCCAGCAGCTATGGGGACGGCTACACCTTC. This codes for CASSYGDGYTF.

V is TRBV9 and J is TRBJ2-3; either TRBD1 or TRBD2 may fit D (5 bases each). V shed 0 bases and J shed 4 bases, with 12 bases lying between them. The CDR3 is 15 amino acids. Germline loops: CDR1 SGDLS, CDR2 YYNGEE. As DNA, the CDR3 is TGTGCCAGCAGCGTAGCAGGGAATAGCGCAGATACGCAGTATTTT. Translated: CASSVAGNSADTQYF.

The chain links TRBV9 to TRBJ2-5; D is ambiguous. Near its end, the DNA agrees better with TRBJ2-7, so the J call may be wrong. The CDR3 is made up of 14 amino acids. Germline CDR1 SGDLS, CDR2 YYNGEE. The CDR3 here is CASSAALVGYEQYF. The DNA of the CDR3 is TGTGCCAGCAGCGCCGCACTGGTCGGCTACGAGCAGTACTTC.

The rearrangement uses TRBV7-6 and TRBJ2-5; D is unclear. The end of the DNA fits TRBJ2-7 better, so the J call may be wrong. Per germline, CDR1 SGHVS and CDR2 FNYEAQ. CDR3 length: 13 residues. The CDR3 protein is CASSLGPMNEQYF. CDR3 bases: TGTGCCAGCAGCTTAGGTCCTATGAACGAGCAGTACTTC.

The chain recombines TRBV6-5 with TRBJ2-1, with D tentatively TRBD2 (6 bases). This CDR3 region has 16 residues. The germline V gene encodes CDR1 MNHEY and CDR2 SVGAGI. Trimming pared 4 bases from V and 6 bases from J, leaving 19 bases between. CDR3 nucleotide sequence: TGTGCCAGCAGTTGGGCTATAGCGGAGGCTGTCAATGAGCAGTTCTTC. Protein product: CASSWAIAEAVNEQFF.

Written as DNA, the CDR3 is TGCGCCAGCAGCCAAGCCCCCGGGACACTCGACACTGAAGCTTTCTTT. Translation gives CASSQAPGTLDTEAFF. The chain uses TRBV4-1 and TRBJ1-1, with D possibly being TRBD1 (6 bases). The CDR3 consists of 16 residues. The V end lost 1 base, the J end lost 3 bases, and 15 bases lay between the germline ends. The germline CDR1 and CDR2 sequences are MGHRA and YSYEKL.

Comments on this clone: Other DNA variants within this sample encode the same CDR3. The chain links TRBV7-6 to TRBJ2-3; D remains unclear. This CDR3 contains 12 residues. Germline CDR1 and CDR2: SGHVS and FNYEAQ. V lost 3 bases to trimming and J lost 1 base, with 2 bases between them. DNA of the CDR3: TGTGCCAGCAGCTTGGGCACAGATACGCAGTATTTT. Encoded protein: CASSLGTDTQYF.

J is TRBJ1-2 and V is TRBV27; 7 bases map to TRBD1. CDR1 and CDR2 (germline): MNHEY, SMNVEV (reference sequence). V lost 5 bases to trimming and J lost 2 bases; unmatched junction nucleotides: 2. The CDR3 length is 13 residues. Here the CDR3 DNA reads TGTGCCAGCAGTATGGGACAGAACTATGGCTACACCTTC. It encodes CASSMGQNYGYTF.

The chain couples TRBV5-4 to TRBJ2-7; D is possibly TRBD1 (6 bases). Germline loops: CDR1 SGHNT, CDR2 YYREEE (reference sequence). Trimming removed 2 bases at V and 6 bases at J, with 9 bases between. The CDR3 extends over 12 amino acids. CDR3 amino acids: CASSLWGLEQYF. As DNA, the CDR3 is TGTGCCAGCAGCTTATGGGGGCTCGAGCAGTACTTC.

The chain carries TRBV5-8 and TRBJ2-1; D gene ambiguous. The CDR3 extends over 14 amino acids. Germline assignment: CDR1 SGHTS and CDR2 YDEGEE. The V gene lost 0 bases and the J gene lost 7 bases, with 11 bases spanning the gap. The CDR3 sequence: CASSLGGGTNEQFF. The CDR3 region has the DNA TGTGCCAGCAGCTTGGGTGGCGGAACGAATGAGCAGTTCTTC.

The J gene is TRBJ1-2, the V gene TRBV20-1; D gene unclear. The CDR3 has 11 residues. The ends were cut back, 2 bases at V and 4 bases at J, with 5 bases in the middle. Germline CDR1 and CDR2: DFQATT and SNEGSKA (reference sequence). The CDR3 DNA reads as TGCAGTGCTAGACAGTCCTATGGCTACACCTTC. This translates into CSARQSYGYTF.

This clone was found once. The DNA of the CDR3 is TGTGCCAGCTCACCTCTACCCTCCTACGAGCAGTACTTC. Its protein is CASSPLPSYEQYF. The chain recombines TRBV18 with TRBJ2-7; no clear D gene. The ends were cut back, 3 bases at V and 0 bases at J, with 6 bases in the middle. The CDR3 totals 13 residues. Germline CDR1 KGHSH, CDR2 LQKENI.

CDR3 region: CASSPPGLAGPEQFF. CDR3 DNA sequence: TGTGCCAGCAGTCCCCCCGGACTAGCTGGGCCTGAGCAGTTCTTC. The chain combines TRBV27 with TRBJ2-1; TRBD2 matches 8 bases. The length of the CDR3 is 15 residues. Per the germline V gene, CDR1 is MNHEY and CDR2 is SMNVEV (reference sequence). J was trimmed by 9 bases and V by 5 bases; bases with no gene match: 12.

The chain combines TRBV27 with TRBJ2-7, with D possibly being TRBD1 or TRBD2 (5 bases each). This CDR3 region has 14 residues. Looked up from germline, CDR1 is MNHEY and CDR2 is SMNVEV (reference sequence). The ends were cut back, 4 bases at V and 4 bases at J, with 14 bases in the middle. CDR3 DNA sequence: TGTGCCAGCAGTTCACGGGGCTCCCCTTACGAGCAGTACTTC. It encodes CASSSRGSPYEQYF.

For the CDR3, the DNA is TGTGCCAGCAGACCTGTCGCAACAGATACGCAGTATTTT. This sequence encodes CASRPVATDTQYF. This rearrangement joins TRBV6-5 to TRBJ2-3; D not resolved. Trimming left V 6 bases short and J 3 bases short, with 10 bases between. The CDR3 has 13 amino acids. Germline-derived CDR1 and CDR2 are MNHEY and SVGAGI.

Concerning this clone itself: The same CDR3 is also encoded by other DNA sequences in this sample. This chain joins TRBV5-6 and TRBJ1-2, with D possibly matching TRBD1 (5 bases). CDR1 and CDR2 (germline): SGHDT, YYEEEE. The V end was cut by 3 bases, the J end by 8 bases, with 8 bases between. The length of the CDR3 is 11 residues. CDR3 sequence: CASSSQGGYTF. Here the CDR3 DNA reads TGTGCCAGCAGCTCGCAGGGAGGCTACACCTTC.

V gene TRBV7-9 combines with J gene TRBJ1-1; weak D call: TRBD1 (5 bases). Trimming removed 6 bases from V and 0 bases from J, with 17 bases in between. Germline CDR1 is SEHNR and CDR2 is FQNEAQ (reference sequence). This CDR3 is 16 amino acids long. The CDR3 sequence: CASRPSGDLMNTEAFF. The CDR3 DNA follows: TGTGCCAGCAGGCCCTCTGGGGACCTCATGAACACTGAAGCTTTCTTT.

CDR3 sequence (DNA): TGTGCCACCAGCAGAGGGACAGGAAACTATGGCTACACCTTC. Protein product: CATSRGTGNYGYTF. The chain combines TRBV15 with TRBJ1-2; TRBD1 matches 7 bases. V lost 1 base, J lost 2 bases, and 1 base stayed unmatched. This CDR3 has 14 residues. Germline V gene lookup returns CDR1 LNHNV and CDR2 YYDKDF (reference sequence).

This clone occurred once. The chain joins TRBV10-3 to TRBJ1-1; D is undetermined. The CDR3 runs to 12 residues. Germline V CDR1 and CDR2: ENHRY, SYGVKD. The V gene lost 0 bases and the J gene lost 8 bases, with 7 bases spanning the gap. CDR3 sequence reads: CAISESLKEAFF. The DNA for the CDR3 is TGTGCCATCAGTGAGTCTTTAAAGGAAGCTTTCTTT.

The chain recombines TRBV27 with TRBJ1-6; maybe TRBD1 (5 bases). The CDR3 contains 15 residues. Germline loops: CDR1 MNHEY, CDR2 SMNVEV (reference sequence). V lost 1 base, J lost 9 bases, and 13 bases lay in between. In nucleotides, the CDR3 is TGTGCCAGCAGTTTATGGGCGACGGGGGTTTCACCCCTCCACTTT. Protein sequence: CASSLWATGVSPLHF.

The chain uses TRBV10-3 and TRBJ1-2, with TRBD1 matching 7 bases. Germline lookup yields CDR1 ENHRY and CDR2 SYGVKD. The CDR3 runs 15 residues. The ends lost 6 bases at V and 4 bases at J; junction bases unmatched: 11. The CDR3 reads CAIRIPEGASYGYTF. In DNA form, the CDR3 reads TGTGCCATCAGGATCCCGGAGGGGGCCTCCTATGGCTACACCTTC.